The rows below give T cell receptor beta chains drawn from one sample of a study of OX40 agonist ivuxolimab in advanced cancers. The assay was immunoSEQ multiplex PCR, and TCRdb's table has in-frame clones only and misses some. The sample records 9,500 to 15,000 clones, about 75% being singletons. Sequences were derived from CD4+ or CD8+ T cells sorted from blood, sampled in a trial of the OX40 agonist ivuxolimab. These receptors were obtained from an adult with an advanced solid tumor such as melanoma, head and neck, liver or kidney cancer. CDR3s include the opening cysteine and the closing phenylalanine or tryptophan. D genes are given only for firm matches. Expanded clones get a size class; other rows say once, few or many, or leave the size out.

clone_size: -; j_call: TRBJ2-7; v_call: TRBV2; d_call: -; cdr3_nt: TGTGCCAGCAGTGAAACGGTTTGGCAGGGGTCTAGAGAGCAGTACTTC; cdr3_aa: CASSETVWQGSREQYF
clone_size: -; j_call: TRBJ2-7; v_call: TRBV27; d_call: TRBD1; cdr3_nt: TGTGCCAGCAGTAGACAGGGGGACTCCTACGAGCAGTACTTC; cdr3_aa: CASSRQGDSYEQYF
clone_size: -; j_call: TRBJ2-3; v_call: TRBV4-1; d_call: -; cdr3_nt: TGCGCCAGCAGCCCTTATGTAGAGGCCTACACAGATACGCAGTATTTT; cdr3_aa: CASSPYVEAYTDTQYF
clone_size: -; j_call: TRBJ2-7; v_call: TRBV2; d_call: -; cdr3_nt: TGTGCCAGCAGTGAATTAGGGGGGGGGCCCGGCGAGCAGTACTTC; cdr3_aa: CASSELGGGPGEQYF
clone_size: -; j_call: TRBJ1-2; v_call: TRBV9; d_call: -; cdr3_nt: TGTGCCAGCAGCGCCCCCGGGACCTACTTC; cdr3_aa: CASSAPGTYF
clone_size: -; j_call: TRBJ2-3; v_call: TRBV7-6; d_call: TRBD2; cdr3_nt: TGTGCCAGCAGCTTAACCGACAGGGTAATAGCGGGAGGGACGACAGATACGCAGTATTTT; cdr3_aa: CASSLTDRVIAGGTTDTQYF
clone_size: -; j_call: TRBJ2-7; v_call: TRBV4-1; d_call: -; cdr3_nt: TGCGCCAGCAGCCTCTATACAGGCGAGATCTACGAGCAGTACTTC; cdr3_aa: CASSLYTGEIYEQYF
clone_size: -; j_call: TRBJ2-7; v_call: TRBV6-1; d_call: -; cdr3_nt: TGTGCCAGCAGTGAAGACGGCGCCCGACTACCTTACGAGCAGTACTTC; cdr3_aa: CASSEDGARLPYEQYF
clone_size: -; j_call: TRBJ1-6; v_call: TRBV19; d_call: -; cdr3_nt: TGTGCCAGTAGTATTTTCAGCAACCCCAATTCACCCCTCCACTTT; cdr3_aa: CASSIFSNPNSPLHF
clone_size: once; j_call: TRBJ1-1; v_call: TRBV30; d_call: -; cdr3_nt: TGTGCCTGGAGTGTATTAAACGGGAGTGGGTCTGAAGCTTTCTTT; cdr3_aa: CAWSVLNGSGSEAFF
clone_size: -; j_call: TRBJ2-7; v_call: TRBV11-2; d_call: -; cdr3_nt: TGTGCCAGCAGCTTGGGGGCAGGGTCGTTATACGAGCAGTACTTC; cdr3_aa: CASSLGAGSLYEQYF
clone_size: -; j_call: TRBJ2-5; v_call: TRBV28; d_call: TRBD1; cdr3_nt: TGTGCCAGCAGTCTGACAGGGACGGTCCAAGAGACCCAGTACTTC; cdr3_aa: CASSLTGTVQETQYF
clone_size: -; j_call: TRBJ2-7; v_call: TRBV5-4; d_call: TRBD1; cdr3_nt: TGTGCCAGCAGCTGGACAGGGGACGTGTACGAGCAGTACTTC; cdr3_aa: CASSWTGDVYEQYF
clone_size: -; j_call: TRBJ2-7; v_call: TRBV27; d_call: -; cdr3_nt: TGTGCCAGCAGTTCGTCCGGGACGAACTCCTACGAGCAGTACTTC; cdr3_aa: CASSSSGTNSYEQYF
clone_size: medium-sized; j_call: TRBJ2-7; v_call: TRBV29-1; d_call: -; cdr3_nt: TGCAGCGTTGGGGCGACAGTGCCCTACGAGCAGTACTTC; cdr3_aa: CSVGATVPYEQYF
clone_size: -; j_call: TRBJ1-1; v_call: TRBV28; d_call: TRBD1; cdr3_nt: TGTGCCAGCAGTTTCGGGACAGAGAACACTGAAGCTTTCTTT; cdr3_aa: CASSFGTENTEAFF
clone_size: -; j_call: TRBJ2-2; v_call: TRBV6-1; d_call: -; cdr3_nt: TGTGCCAGCATTCCGGACTGGGACACCGGGGAGCTGTTTTTT; cdr3_aa: CASIPDWDTGELFF
clone_size: -; j_call: TRBJ2-7; v_call: TRBV11-2; d_call: -; cdr3_nt: TGTGCCAGCAGCTTAGATCTACTAGCTGAAGAGCAGTACTTC; cdr3_aa: CASSLDLLAEEQYF
clone_size: -; j_call: TRBJ2-3; v_call: TRBV7-9; d_call: TRBD2; cdr3_nt: TGTGCCAGCAGTCTACTAGCGGGAAACTCAGATACGCAGTATTTT; cdr3_aa: CASSLLAGNSDTQYF
clone_size: -; j_call: TRBJ2-6; v_call: TRBV4-1; d_call: -; cdr3_nt: TGCGCCAGCAGCCAAGTTGGGGCCAACGTCCTGACTTTC; cdr3_aa: CASSQVGANVLTF
clone_size: -; j_call: TRBJ2-3; v_call: TRBV11-2; d_call: -; cdr3_nt: TGTGCCAGCAGCTTGGAGGGGCTCGGAGATACGCAGTATTTT; cdr3_aa: CASSLEGLGDTQYF
clone_size: -; j_call: TRBJ2-3; v_call: TRBV6-6; d_call: -; cdr3_nt: TGTGCCAGTCGCCCCGGGGGCTATAGCACAGATACGCAGTATTTT; cdr3_aa: CASRPGGYSTDTQYF
clone_size: -; j_call: TRBJ2-7; v_call: TRBV28; d_call: -; cdr3_nt: TGTGCCAGCAGTTTATTGCGCGGGGCACAGTACTTC; cdr3_aa: CASSLLRGAQYF
clone_size: medium-sized; j_call: TRBJ2-5; v_call: TRBV5-6; d_call: TRBD2; cdr3_nt: TGTGCCAGCAGCTTACTAGCGGGCCAAGAGACCCAGTACTTC; cdr3_aa: CASSLLAGQETQYF
clone_size: few; j_call: TRBJ2-1; v_call: TRBV6-5; d_call: -; cdr3_nt: TGTGCCAGCAGTGATAAAGACCCGAATGAGCAGTTCTTC; cdr3_aa: CASSDKDPNEQFF
clone_size: -; j_call: TRBJ2-5; v_call: TRBV11-2; d_call: -; cdr3_nt: TGTGCCAGCAGCTTAGATCCAGGGGGGGAGGAGACCCAGTACTTC; cdr3_aa: CASSLDPGGEETQYF
clone_size: -; j_call: TRBJ2-7; v_call: TRBV4-3; d_call: TRBD1; cdr3_nt: TGCGCCAGCAGCCAAGCACAGGGGGCCACCTACGAGCAGTACTTC; cdr3_aa: CASSQAQGATYEQYF
clone_size: once; j_call: TRBJ2-3; v_call: TRBV2; d_call: TRBD2; cdr3_nt: TGTGCCAGCAGCTACCCGGGACTAGCGGGAGGTGAGAGGGGCACAGATACGCAGTATTTT; cdr3_aa: CASSYPGLAGGERGTDTQYF
clone_size: few; j_call: TRBJ1-6; v_call: TRBV6-6; d_call: TRBD1; cdr3_nt: TGTGCCAGCAGTTACACGGGACAGGGGGCTTCACCCCTCCACTTT; cdr3_aa: CASSYTGQGASPLHF
clone_size: -; j_call: TRBJ2-3; v_call: TRBV18; d_call: TRBD1; cdr3_nt: TGTGCCAGTTTGAACAGGGGGCGCACAGATACGCAGTATTTT; cdr3_aa: CASLNRGRTDTQYF
clone_size: once; j_call: TRBJ2-2; v_call: TRBV25-1; d_call: TRBD1; cdr3_nt: TGTGCCAGCAGTGAATGGGGGCAGGGGGACACCGGGGAGCTGTTTTTT; cdr3_aa: CASSEWGQGDTGELFF
clone_size: -; j_call: TRBJ2-7; v_call: TRBV4-3; d_call: -; cdr3_nt: TGCGCCAGCAGCCAGGGGGGTACCTACGAGCAGTACTTC; cdr3_aa: CASSQGGTYEQYF
clone_size: -; j_call: TRBJ2-5; v_call: TRBV15; d_call: TRBD2; cdr3_nt: TGTGCCACCAGCAGAGATACTAGCGGGAAAGAGACCCAGTACTTC; cdr3_aa: CATSRDTSGKETQYF
clone_size: -; j_call: TRBJ1-1; v_call: TRBV7-6; d_call: -; cdr3_nt: TGTGCCAGCAGCTTAGGGGGACCCAACACTGAAGCTTTCTTT; cdr3_aa: CASSLGGPNTEAFF
clone_size: -; j_call: TRBJ2-2; v_call: TRBV29-1; d_call: -; cdr3_nt: TGCAGCGTTGAAGATCCAATCGACAGGCCCGGGGAGCTGTTTTTT; cdr3_aa: CSVEDPIDRPGELFF
clone_size: -; j_call: TRBJ1-4; v_call: TRBV6-6; d_call: TRBD1; cdr3_nt: TGTGCCAGCAGTCGACAGGGCAGTGAAAAACTGTTTTTT; cdr3_aa: CASSRQGSEKLFF